Listed here are 3 T cell receptor beta chains from one sample, sequenced in a study of shared clonotypes between healthy human individuals (dated by TCRdb to 2018 to 2020). Receptor libraries were prepared by the immunoSEQ multiplex PCR assay. TCRdb took this table from immuneACCESS and kept in-frame rearrangements with V and J called. Such tables lack part of the clones; where checked against another copy, unresolved V genes explain under half of the gap, and the rest is unexplained. This sample is represented by about 2,100,000 clones; approximately 94% of them were singletons. The biggest ten clones account for around 1.7% of the sample. For the CD8 naive samples, CD45RO-negative cells were positively selected for CCR7, yielding a CD45RA+CCR7+ population from which TemRA cells were excluded. The specimen sequenced was naive CD8+ T cells from PBMCs. The intended sense of this specimen's cell subset or site label: CD45RA+CCR7+. These receptors were taken from a man between 18 and 29 years old in good health. Some clones in this sample may be carry-over from other donors' samples.

This sequence joins TRBV4-1 and TRBJ1-4, with D hard to call. The CDR3 has 17 residues. Trimming pared 0 bases from V and 0 bases from J, leaving 11 bases between. CDR1 MGHRA and CDR2 YSYEKL come from the germline V gene. CDR3 sequence: CASSQESYSATNEKLFF. CDR3 in DNA: TGCGCCAGCAGCCAAGAGTCGTACTCCGCAACTAATGAAAAACTGTTTTTT.

The chain uses TRBV11-2 and TRBJ2-5; 8 bases are shared with TRBD2. CDR3 length equals 16 residues. Germline CDR1 SGHAT, CDR2 FQNNGV. Unmatched junction bases numbered 11, after V lost 6 bases and J lost 2 bases. DNA of the CDR3: TGTGCCAGCAGGATACGGGGGGGACTGCCTCAAGAGACCCAGTACTTC. It codes for CASRIRGGLPQETQYF.

This chain connects TRBV7-9 to TRBJ2-1, with D possibly being TRBD1 (7 bases). From germline, CDR1 is SEHNR and CDR2 FQNEAQ (reference sequence). The CDR3 extends over 14 amino acids. Trimming removed 5 bases at V and 7 bases at J, with 15 bases between. CDR3 in amino acids: CASSQGGVGNEQFF. As DNA, the CDR3 is TGTGCCAGCAGCCAGGGGGGAGTGGGAAATGAGCAGTTCTTC.